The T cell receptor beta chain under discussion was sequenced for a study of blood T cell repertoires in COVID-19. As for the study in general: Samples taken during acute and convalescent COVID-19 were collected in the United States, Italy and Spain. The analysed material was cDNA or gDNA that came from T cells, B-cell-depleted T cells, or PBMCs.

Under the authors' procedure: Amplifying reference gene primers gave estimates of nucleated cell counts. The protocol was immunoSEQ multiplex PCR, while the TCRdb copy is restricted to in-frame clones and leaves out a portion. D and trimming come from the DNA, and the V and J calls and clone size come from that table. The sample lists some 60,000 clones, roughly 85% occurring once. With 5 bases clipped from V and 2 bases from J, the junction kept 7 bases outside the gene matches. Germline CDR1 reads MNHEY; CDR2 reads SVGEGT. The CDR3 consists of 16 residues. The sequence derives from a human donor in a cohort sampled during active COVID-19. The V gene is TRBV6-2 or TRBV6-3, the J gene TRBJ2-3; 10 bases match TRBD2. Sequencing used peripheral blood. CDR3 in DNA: TGTGCCAGCAGTCCGTGGACTAGCGGCAACACAGATACGCAGTATTTT. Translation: CASSPWTSGNTDTQYF.